This T cell receptor beta chain was recovered during a study of T cell responses to AZD1222 COVID-19 vaccine. Study-level results: Without day 14 samples, only post-peak T cell repertoires were studied. Females outnumbered males among donors, who were mostly white British; clonal diversity was possibly underestimated. Researchers report vaccine-associated CD4 TCRs spanning spike, with dominance at 160-218 and 743-854. Seropositive status at baseline applied to only six AZD1222 recipients.

CDR3 length equals 14 residues. Germline values: CDR1 DFQATT, CDR2 SNEGSKA (reference sequence). The V gene lost 3 bases and the J gene lost 4 bases, with 10 bases spanning the gap. Libraries were prepared by immunoSEQ multiplex PCR; TCRdb keeps only in-frame clonotypes and omits some of them. The data show about 80,000 clones, 80% to 90% seen once. With regard to this clone: Its antigen is not identified.

The sequenced sample was peripheral blood, obtained 28 days after the second AZD1222 dose. V is TRBV20-1 and J is TRBJ2-6; D perhaps matches TRBD2 (5 bases). This TCR was sampled from an adult who received the AZD1222 COVID-19 vaccine. The chain's CDR3 is CSASWRIGANVLTF. DNA of the CDR3: TGCAGTGCTAGTTGGAGGATAGGGGCCAACGTCCTGACTTTC.